This TCR beta chain was found in a study of blood T cell repertoires in COVID-19. Germline V CDR1 and CDR2: SQVTM, ANQGSEA. This CDR3 region has 14 residues. V lost 4 bases and J lost 6, with 19 bases in between. Assay used: immunoSEQ multiplex PCR; TCRdb lists only in-frame clones, some missing. The sample consists of about 160,000 clones, less than 90% of them appearing once. The gene calls are TRBV29-1 and TRBJ2-7; D is possibly TRBD2 (5 bases). This TCR derives from a woman aged 50 to 60 who had recovered from COVID-19. Sequencing input: PBMCs or T cells enriched from blood (not recorded which). The CDR3 nucleotides are TGCAGCGTTGCGGAAGGTGGTAGTCGGGGCGAGCAGTACTTC. Translating gives CSVAEGGSRGEQYF.